This T cell receptor beta chain comes out of a study of graft-versus-host responses after intestinal transplantation (dated by TCRdb to the early 2020s). Study-wide context: Recipients received multivisceral, liver-intestinal, or isolated intestinal transplants. Samples from three later patients were sequenced in-house on an Illumina MiSeq with MiXCR processing rather than by the commercial service. Alloreactive clones were identified by sequencing pre-transplant mixed lymphocyte reaction products and comparing them with unstimulated pre-transplant donor and recipient T cells. Donor T cell macrochimerism was defined as a peak of at least 4% donor T cells among recipient peripheral blood mononuclear cells. Every recipient was given anti-thymocyte globulin induction, followed by roughly 3 years of maintenance tacrolimus and steroids. Graft-versus-host and host-versus-graft alloreactive T cell clones were tracked in the graft, circulation and bone marrow after intestinal transplantation using bulk TCR-beta CDR3 sequencing. Of the roughly 24 intestinal transplant recipients enrolled in the cohort, one of whom was a retransplant, a few patients without pretransplant specimens were excluded.

This clone appeared a few times. Per-base quality was not reported, and no clone a single base away is much larger than it. What the time point label conveys for this sample: cells obtained before transplantation from donor or recipient. In mixed lymphocyte reactions, about 200,000 CFSE-labeled pre-transplant responders were plated with about 200,000 irradiated violet-dye-labeled stimulators and cultured for 5 to 6 days. After the mixed lymphocyte reaction, proliferating CD3+CD4+CFSE-low and CD3+CD8+CFSE-low responder cells were FACS-sorted on a BD Influx sorter. The library was generated by the immunoSEQ multiplex PCR assay. For most patients, genomic DNA was isolated with the Qiagen DNeasy Blood and Tissue Kit and shipped frozen to Adaptive Biotechnologies for TCR sequencing. For most patients, genomic DNA was subjected to high-throughput TCR-beta CDR3 sequencing by Adaptive Biotechnologies. On the study's bioinformatics: TCR sequencing data for approximately 17 patients were retrieved from Adaptive's ImmunoSEQ software; three other patients were processed with MiXCR and VDJtools. To correct CD4 versus CD8 sorting errors, sequences present in both subsets at a frequency ratio below 5:1 were removed. Because the origin of CDR3 nucleotide sequences shared between donor and recipient could not be assigned, those sequences were removed. To be classed as alloreactive, a clone needed at least 2-fold expansion over unstimulated cells and a minimum CFSE-low frequency of 0.002% (template counts) or 0.001% (read counts). Clones were considered mappable if detected in sequenced pre-transplant spleen, lymph node, or MLR CFSE-low populations of the donor or recipient. The cumulative frequency of alloreactive clones was calculated as a percentage of all sequences, weighted by copy number. TCRdb retrieved this table from immuneACCESS and kept in-frame rearrangements only. Not all clones are present; in checked studies, unresolved V genes account for under half, and no reason is known for the remainder. V, J and clone size are those of that table, while D and trimming were read from the DNA. The sample table shows about 22,000 clones, and about 43% are seen once. The ten biggest clones cover over 1.5% of the sample.

The CDR3 holds 17 amino acids from the cysteine to the phenylalanine. Kept here is only the CDR3 DNA, which spans 51 bases and is read in frame from base 1. For this chain, trimming is 3 bases at the V end and 4 bases at the J end, and the number of junction bases without a gene match is 10. From a lookup of the germline V gene, CDR1 and CDR2 are SNHLY and FYNNEI. General findings and caveats noted by the study authors: High GvH to HvG T cell clonal ratios were observed in the allografts of patients with donor T cell macrochimerism. Early after transplant, peak levels of circulating GvH clones were found to be associated with declines in HvG clones. Conclusions were limited by the relatively low number and heterogeneity of intestinal transplant patients. GvH clones turned up in recipient bone marrow, with some appearing earlier in ileal mucosa or blood, a pattern consistent with an intestinal mucosal origin.

The rearranged segments are TRBV2 and TRBJ2-3; TRBD1 agrees with 10 junctional bases. The receptor was derived from a human patient who received an intestinal transplant. Material: alloreactive CD8+ T cells from a mixed lymphocyte reaction culture, obtained before intestinal transplant. Sample cell subset or site, as interpreted from the label and publication: CFSE-low proliferating T cells sorted from approximately six-day pre-transplant mixed lymphocyte reaction (GvH or HvG direction). The CDR3 reads CASSEGPGQGFADTQYF. In nucleotides, the sequence is TGTGCCAGCAGTGAGGGACCGGGACAGGGGTTCGCAGATACGCAGTATTTT.